This T cell receptor beta chain came from a study of stem cell transplantation in POMP-related autoinflammatory disease. Overall study: Before transplant, CD4+ T cells skewed naive and CD8+ proportions were low.

This CDR3 has 14 amino acids. The germline CDR1 and CDR2 sequences are SGHVS and FQNEAQ. The V and J ends lost 3 bases and 4 bases respectively, with 10 bases between them. Assay used: immunoSEQ multiplex PCR; TCRdb lists only in-frame clones, some missing. The sample comprises 2,500 to 3,000 clones, 75% to 95% of which are singletons, and about 1.9% rests with the top ten. This clonotype originated in a human patient with POMP-related autoinflammation and immune dysregulation (PRAID). Among the T cells, some may be from the graft donor. Sequencing was performed on CD4+ follicular helper T cells (Tfh) from PBMCs, taken after stem cell transplantation. The rearrangement joins TRBV7-8 to TRBJ1-3; TRBD1 is a possible D gene (6 bases). CDR3 amino acids: CASSFSGGGNTIYF. The DNA for the CDR3 is TGTGCCAGCAGCTTTAGCGGGGGCGGAAACACCATATATTTT.